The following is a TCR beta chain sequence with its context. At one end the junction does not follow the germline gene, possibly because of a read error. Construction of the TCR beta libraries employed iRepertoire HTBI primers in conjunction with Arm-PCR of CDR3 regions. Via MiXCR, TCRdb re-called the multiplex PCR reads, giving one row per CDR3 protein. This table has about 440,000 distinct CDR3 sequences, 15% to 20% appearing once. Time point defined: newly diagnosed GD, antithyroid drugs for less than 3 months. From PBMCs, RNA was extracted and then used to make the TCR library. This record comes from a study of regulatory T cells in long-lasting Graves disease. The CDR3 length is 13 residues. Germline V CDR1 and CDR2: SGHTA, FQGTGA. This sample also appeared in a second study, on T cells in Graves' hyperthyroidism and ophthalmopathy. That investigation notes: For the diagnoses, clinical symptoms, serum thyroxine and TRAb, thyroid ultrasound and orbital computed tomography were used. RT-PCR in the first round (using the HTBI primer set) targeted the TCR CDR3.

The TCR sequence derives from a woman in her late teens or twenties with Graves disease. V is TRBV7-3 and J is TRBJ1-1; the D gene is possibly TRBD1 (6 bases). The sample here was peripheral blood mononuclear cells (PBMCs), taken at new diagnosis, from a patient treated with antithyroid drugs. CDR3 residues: CASSEEGDTGAFF. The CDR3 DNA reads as TGTGCCAGCAGCGAGGAAGGGGACACTGGAGCTTTCTTT.